These T cell receptor beta chains were read from a single sample in a study of cytomegalovirus exposure and HLA in healthy donors. Assay: immunoSEQ multiplex PCR; the TCRdb copy retains only in-frame clones and omits some. Of approximately 140,000 clones detected, almost 90% appear once; the ten largest clones hold 6.5% to 8.5%. The specimen sequenced was PBMCs. The receptors derive from a woman aged 18-30 years in good health and CMV-seropositive. CDR3s include the opening cysteine and the closing phenylalanine or tryptophan. Fields, in order: clone size, D gene, V gene, J gene, CDR3 protein, CDR3 DNA. A D gene is named only where the DNA matches it firmly. A row's size may be missing; if present it is once, few, many or a size class.

abundance: once
d_gene: TRBD1
v_gene: TRBV28
j_gene: TRBJ2-7
CDR3aa: CASREDRGYYEQYF
CDR3nt: TGTGCCAGCAGGGAGGACAGGGGGTACTACGAGCAGTACTTC

abundance: .
d_gene: TRBD2
v_gene: TRBV5-1
j_gene: TRBJ2-1
CDR3aa: CASSYPSGSYNEQFF
CDR3nt: TGCGCCAGCAGCTACCCTAGCGGATCCTACAATGAGCAGTTCTTC

abundance: .
d_gene: TRBD2
v_gene: TRBV7-3
j_gene: TRBJ2-2
CDR3aa: CASSSTTSGATGELFF
CDR3nt: TGTGCCAGCAGCTCAACGACTAGCGGGGCCACCGGGGAGCTGTTTTTT

abundance: .
d_gene: .
v_gene: TRBV6-5
j_gene: TRBJ1-6
CDR3aa: CASSAGPYNSPLHF
CDR3nt: TGTGCCAGCAGCGCGGGACCTTATAATTCACCCCTCCACTTT

abundance: .
d_gene: .
v_gene: TRBV29-1
j_gene: TRBJ2-1
CDR3aa: CSVEGWGGQSSYNEQFF
CDR3nt: TGCAGCGTTGAAGGTTGGGGGGGGCAAAGCTCCTACAATGAGCAGTTCTTC

abundance: .
d_gene: TRBD2
v_gene: TRBV6-4
j_gene: TRBJ2-2
CDR3aa: CASQRTSGSNTGELFF
CDR3nt: TGTGCCAGCCAAAGGACTAGCGGCTCGAACACCGGGGAGCTGTTTTTT

abundance: .
d_gene: TRBD2
v_gene: TRBV27
j_gene: TRBJ2-1
CDR3aa: CASSLAATPRGVEQFF
CDR3nt: TGTGCCAGCAGTTTAGCGGCTACTCCGCGGGGGGTTGAGCAGTTCTTC

abundance: .
d_gene: .
v_gene: TRBV29-1
j_gene: TRBJ2-7
CDR3aa: CSVVVGVYEQYF
CDR3nt: TGCAGCGTTGTAGTAGGGGTGTACGAGCAGTACTTC

abundance: .
d_gene: .
v_gene: TRBV18
j_gene: TRBJ1-5
CDR3aa: CASSPGANSNQPQHF
CDR3nt: TGTGCCAGCTCACCGGGGGCAAATAGCAATCAGCCCCAGCATTTT

abundance: .
d_gene: .
v_gene: TRBV28
j_gene: TRBJ1-2
CDR3aa: CASSFQGTGYTF
CDR3nt: TGTGCCAGCAGTTTCCAGGGAACTGGCTACACCTTC

abundance: .
d_gene: TRBD1
v_gene: TRBV5-1
j_gene: TRBJ2-1
CDR3aa: CASSLASRGQDEQFF
CDR3nt: TGCGCCAGCAGCTTGGCCTCCAGGGGGCAGGATGAGCAGTTCTTC

abundance: .
d_gene: .
v_gene: TRBV18
j_gene: TRBJ1-6
CDR3aa: CASSPRNSPLHF
CDR3nt: TGTGCCAGCTCACCTAGAAATTCACCCCTCCACTTT

abundance: .
d_gene: .
v_gene: TRBV5-4
j_gene: TRBJ1-1
CDR3aa: CASSLDSYTEAFF
CDR3nt: TGTGCCAGCAGCTTGGATAGCTACACTGAAGCTTTCTTT

abundance: .
d_gene: .
v_gene: TRBV27
j_gene: TRBJ1-1
CDR3aa: CASRTQWKENTEAFF
CDR3nt: TGTGCCAGCAGGACTCAGTGGAAAGAAAACACTGAAGCTTTCTTT

abundance: .
d_gene: TRBD2
v_gene: TRBV7-2
j_gene: TRBJ2-7
CDR3aa: CASSSPGLEQYF
CDR3nt: TGTGCCAGCAGCTCACCGGGACTAGAGCAGTACTTC

abundance: .
d_gene: TRBD1
v_gene: TRBV7-3
j_gene: TRBJ1-1
CDR3aa: CASSMTGAVEAFF
CDR3nt: TGTGCCAGCAGCATGACAGGGGCCGTTGAAGCTTTCTTT

abundance: .
d_gene: .
v_gene: TRBV5-1
j_gene: TRBJ1-1
CDR3aa: CASSLGRGGLTEAFF
CDR3nt: TGCGCCAGCAGCTTGGGCAGGGGTGGCCTGACTGAAGCTTTCTTT

abundance: .
d_gene: TRBD2
v_gene: TRBV11-3
j_gene: TRBJ2-1
CDR3aa: CASSLETTSGHEQFF
CDR3nt: TGTGCCAGCAGCTTAGAGACGACTAGCGGTCATGAGCAGTTCTTC

abundance: .
d_gene: .
v_gene: TRBV18
j_gene: TRBJ2-1
CDR3aa: CASSPVLPNYNEQFF
CDR3nt: TGTGCCAGCTCACCAGTACTCCCGAACTACAATGAGCAGTTCTTC

abundance: .
d_gene: .
v_gene: TRBV5-1
j_gene: TRBJ1-1
CDR3aa: CASSQNVAEAFF
CDR3nt: TGCGCCAGCAGCCAGAACGTCGCTGAAGCTTTCTTT

abundance: .
d_gene: .
v_gene: TRBV6-5
j_gene: TRBJ2-5
CDR3aa: CASSYSGGQETQYF
CDR3nt: TGTGCCAGCAGTTACTCCGGGGGCCAAGAGACCCAGTACTTC

abundance: once
d_gene: .
v_gene: TRBV29-1
j_gene: TRBJ2-7
CDR3aa: CSVEKTGPYEQYF
CDR3nt: TGCAGCGTTGAGAAGACAGGTCCCTACGAGCAGTACTTC

abundance: .
d_gene: TRBD2
v_gene: TRBV2
j_gene: TRBJ2-3
CDR3aa: CASRGGLAGPDTQYF
CDR3nt: TGTGCCAGCAGGGGGGGACTAGCCGGTCCAGATACGCAGTATTTT

abundance: once
d_gene: .
v_gene: TRBV28
j_gene: TRBJ1-2
CDR3aa: CASSSGQNYGYTF
CDR3nt: TGTGCCAGCAGCTCCGGACAGAACTATGGCTACACCTTC

abundance: .
d_gene: .
v_gene: TRBV4-2
j_gene: TRBJ2-2
CDR3aa: CASSQRAQGGAGELFF
CDR3nt: TGTGCCAGCAGCCAACGGGCCCAGGGGGGCGCCGGGGAGCTGTTTTTT

abundance: .
d_gene: TRBD2
v_gene: TRBV4-1
j_gene: TRBJ2-1
CDR3aa: CASSPKTGLATSEQFF
CDR3nt: TGCGCCAGCAGTCCCAAAACGGGACTAGCGACAAGTGAGCAGTTCTTC

abundance: .
d_gene: TRBD1
v_gene: TRBV6-4
j_gene: TRBJ1-2
CDR3aa: CASSPGTVGRGYTF
CDR3nt: TGTGCCAGCAGTCCCGGGACAGTCGGCCGCGGCTACACCTTC

abundance: few
d_gene: .
v_gene: TRBV30
j_gene: TRBJ1-2
CDR3aa: CAWALGQHYGYTF
CDR3nt: TGTGCCTGGGCCCTTGGACAGCACTATGGCTACACCTTC

abundance: .
d_gene: .
v_gene: TRBV25-1
j_gene: TRBJ2-7
CDR3aa: CASSGLDRTYEQYF
CDR3nt: TGTGCCAGCAGTGGTCTTGACAGAACCTACGAGCAGTACTTC

abundance: .
d_gene: TRBD2
v_gene: TRBV7-3
j_gene: TRBJ2-1
CDR3aa: CASSLRLAAYNEQFF
CDR3nt: TGTGCCAGCAGCTTAAGGCTAGCGGCGTACAATGAGCAGTTCTTC

abundance: .
d_gene: TRBD2
v_gene: TRBV4-2
j_gene: TRBJ2-5
CDR3aa: CASSQDGAGGSETQYF
CDR3nt: TGTGCCAGCAGCCAAGATGGAGCGGGGGGGTCAGAGACCCAGTACTTC

abundance: .
d_gene: TRBD1
v_gene: TRBV7-9
j_gene: TRBJ2-7
CDR3aa: CASSSPTGGSYEQYF
CDR3nt: TGTGCCAGCAGCTCCCCAACAGGGGGTTCCTACGAGCAGTACTTC

abundance: once
d_gene: TRBD2
v_gene: TRBV7-9
j_gene: TRBJ2-5
CDR3aa: CASRPTSGGVQETQYF
CDR3nt: TGTGCCAGCAGACCTACTAGCGGGGGAGTTCAAGAGACCCAGTACTTC

abundance: .
d_gene: TRBD1
v_gene: TRBV18
j_gene: TRBJ2-7
CDR3aa: CASSPGTGAYEQYF
CDR3nt: TGTGCCAGCTCACCCGGGACAGGAGCCTACGAGCAGTACTTC

abundance: .
d_gene: .
v_gene: TRBV28
j_gene: TRBJ1-2
CDR3aa: CASSFIYGYTF
CDR3nt: TGTGCCAGCAGTTTCATCTATGGCTACACCTTC

abundance: .
d_gene: .
v_gene: TRBV5-4
j_gene: TRBJ2-5
CDR3aa: CASSLAGGQETQYF
CDR3nt: TGTGCCAGCAGCTTGGCTGGAGGTCAAGAGACCCAGTACTTC

abundance: .
d_gene: .
v_gene: TRBV6-1
j_gene: TRBJ1-1
CDR3aa: CASSEGRHNTEAFF
CDR3nt: TGTGCCAGCAGTGAAGGCCGACACAACACTGAAGCTTTCTTT

abundance: .
d_gene: TRBD2
v_gene: TRBV5-4
j_gene: TRBJ2-5
CDR3aa: CASSLTERLAETQYF
CDR3nt: TGTGCCAGCAGCCTAACGGAGCGACTAGCGGAGACCCAGTACTTC

abundance: .
d_gene: .
v_gene: TRBV23-1
j_gene: TRBJ1-2
CDR3aa: CASSGGNYGYTF
CDR3nt: TGCGCCAGCAGTGGGGGGAACTATGGCTACACCTTC

abundance: .
d_gene: TRBD1
v_gene: TRBV4-3
j_gene: TRBJ1-1
CDR3aa: CASSQDRHRGTEAFF
CDR3nt: TGCGCCAGCAGCCAAGATCGACACAGGGGCACTGAAGCTTTCTTT

abundance: once
d_gene: .
v_gene: TRBV7-9
j_gene: TRBJ2-7
CDR3aa: CASSAGTAAYEQYF
CDR3nt: TGTGCCAGCAGCGCCGGGACTGCCGCCTACGAGCAGTACTTC

abundance: .
d_gene: TRBD1
v_gene: TRBV10-1
j_gene: TRBJ1-1
CDR3aa: CASRAGQGAMNTEAFF
CDR3nt: TGCGCCAGCAGGGCTGGACAGGGGGCGATGAACACTGAAGCTTTCTTT

abundance: .
d_gene: .
v_gene: TRBV7-9
j_gene: TRBJ2-7
CDR3aa: CASSPSGWMSPYEQYF
CDR3nt: TGTGCCAGCAGCCCCTCGGGGTGGATGAGCCCCTACGAGCAGTACTTC